This T cell receptor (beta chain) was retrieved from a study of post-analysis software for immune sequencing data. Study details: Patients with relapsing-remitting, secondary progressive and progressive-relapsing multiple sclerosis courses were all represented. Findings and limits, study-wide: Strong co-clustering by F measure was seen for same-batch samples. Significantly lower normalized Chao1 diversity was found in patients with multiple sclerosis relative to controls. TRBV5-6, TRBV5-1 and TRBV20-1 belonged to a set of roughly five TRBV segments that were more frequent in patients than controls.

As regards this clonotype: Its cognate antigen is unknown.

Unique molecular identifiers had been added to the TCR beta cDNA libraries. It was from about 0.94 to 9.7 million T cells that approximately 500,000 cDNA molecules came. TCRdb re-called the PCR reads with MiXCR, one entry per CDR3 protein. The data show a few hundred thousand distinct CDR3 sequences, around 40% seen once. The CDR3 runs 14 residues. V lost 6 bases, J lost 4 bases, and 14 bases lay in between. In germline, CDR1 is SGHVS, CDR2 FNYEAQ. The chain combines TRBV7-6 with TRBJ2-3, with no clear D. The clonotype was recovered from a girl between 10 and 17 years old with multiple sclerosis. Sequenced sample: blood. The CDR3 nucleotides are TGTGCCAGCAGGTCCTCCGGGTCCCCAGATACGCAGTATTTT. This codes for CASRSSGSPDTQYF.